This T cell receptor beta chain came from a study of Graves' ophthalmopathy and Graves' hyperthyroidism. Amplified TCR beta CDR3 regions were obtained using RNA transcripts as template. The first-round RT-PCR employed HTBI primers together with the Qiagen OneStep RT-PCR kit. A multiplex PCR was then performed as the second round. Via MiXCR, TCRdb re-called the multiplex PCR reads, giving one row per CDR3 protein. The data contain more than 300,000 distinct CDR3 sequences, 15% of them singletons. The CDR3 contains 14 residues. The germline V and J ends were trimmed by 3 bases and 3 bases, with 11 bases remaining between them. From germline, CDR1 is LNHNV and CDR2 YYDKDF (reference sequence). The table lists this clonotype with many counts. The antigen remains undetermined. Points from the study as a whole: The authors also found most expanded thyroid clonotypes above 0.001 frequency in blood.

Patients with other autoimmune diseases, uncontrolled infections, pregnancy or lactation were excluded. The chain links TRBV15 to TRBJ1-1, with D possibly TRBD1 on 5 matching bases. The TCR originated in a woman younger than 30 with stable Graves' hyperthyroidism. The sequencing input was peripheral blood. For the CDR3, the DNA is TGTGCCACCAGCAGGGCGGCGGGGGACACTGAAGCTTTCTTT. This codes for CATSRAAGDTEAFF.